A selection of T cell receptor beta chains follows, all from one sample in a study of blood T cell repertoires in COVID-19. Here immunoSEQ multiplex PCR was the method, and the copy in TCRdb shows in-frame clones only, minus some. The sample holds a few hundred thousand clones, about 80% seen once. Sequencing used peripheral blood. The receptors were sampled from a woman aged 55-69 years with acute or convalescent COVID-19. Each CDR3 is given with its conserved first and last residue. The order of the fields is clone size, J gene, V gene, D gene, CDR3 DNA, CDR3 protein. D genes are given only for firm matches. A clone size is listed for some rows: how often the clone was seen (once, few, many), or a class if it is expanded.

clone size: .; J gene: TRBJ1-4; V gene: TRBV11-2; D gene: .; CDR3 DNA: TGTGCCAGCAGCGACCGACAGGAATCTAATGAAAAACTGTTTTTT; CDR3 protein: CASSDRQESNEKLFF
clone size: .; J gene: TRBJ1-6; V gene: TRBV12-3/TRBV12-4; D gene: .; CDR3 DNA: TGTGCCAGCAGTCCCTTTATGAATTCACCCCTCCACTTT; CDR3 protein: CASSPFMNSPLHF
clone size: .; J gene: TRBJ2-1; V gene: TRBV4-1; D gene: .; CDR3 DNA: TGCGCCAGCAGCCAACACGGGAATGAGCAGTTCTTC; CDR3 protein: CASSQHGNEQFF
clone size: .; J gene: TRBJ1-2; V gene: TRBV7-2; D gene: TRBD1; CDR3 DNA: TGTGCCAGCAGCTTCGGACAGGTCTATGGCTACACCTTC; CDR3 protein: CASSFGQVYGYTF
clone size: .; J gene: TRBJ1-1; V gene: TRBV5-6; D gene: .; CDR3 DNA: TGTGCCAGCAGCTTCAGGCCGAACACTGAAGCTTTCTTT; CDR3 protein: CASSFRPNTEAFF
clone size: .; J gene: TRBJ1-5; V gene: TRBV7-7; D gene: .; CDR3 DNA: TGTGCCAGCAGCTTAGGGCGGGCGGGGATGAGGGGTCAGCCCCAGCATTTT; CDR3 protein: CASSLGRAGMRGQPQHF
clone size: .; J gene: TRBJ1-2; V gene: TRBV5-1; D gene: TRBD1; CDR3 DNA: TGCGCCAGCAGCCTAGAGGACAGGCCTACTAACTATGGCTACACCTTC; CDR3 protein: CASSLEDRPTNYGYTF
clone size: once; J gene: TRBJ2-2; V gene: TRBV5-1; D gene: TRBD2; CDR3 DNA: TGCGCCAGCAGCTTGGTGATGGGGAGGGACACCGGGGAGCTGTTTTTT; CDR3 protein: CASSLVMGRDTGELFF
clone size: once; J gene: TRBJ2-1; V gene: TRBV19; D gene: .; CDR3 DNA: TGTGCCAGTAGTCAGGAGGTCCACTCCTACAATGAGCAGTTCTTC; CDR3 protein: CASSQEVHSYNEQFF
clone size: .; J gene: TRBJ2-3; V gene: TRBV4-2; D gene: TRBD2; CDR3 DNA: TGTGCCAGCAGCCAGTATTCTAGCGGGGGGGCCGCAGATACGCAGTATTTT; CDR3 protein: CASSQYSSGGAADTQYF
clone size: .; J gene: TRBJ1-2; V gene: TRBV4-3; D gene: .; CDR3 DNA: TGCGCCAGCAGTGTAGCAACGGGCAAGGGGCATGGCTACACCTTC; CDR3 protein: CASSVATGKGHGYTF
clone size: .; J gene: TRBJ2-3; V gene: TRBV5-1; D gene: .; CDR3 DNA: TGCGCCAGCAGCTTTAGTAGCCCCACAGATACGCAGTATTTT; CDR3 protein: CASSFSSPTDTQYF
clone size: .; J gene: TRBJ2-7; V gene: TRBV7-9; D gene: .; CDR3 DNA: TGTGCCAGCAGCTTAGGCGTCTCCAGGGCCCTTTCCGAGCAGTACTTC; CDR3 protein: CASSLGVSRALSEQYF
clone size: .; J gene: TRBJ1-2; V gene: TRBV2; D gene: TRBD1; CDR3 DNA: TGTGCCAGCAGATCTGCGAGGGACAGGCCCAAATCTTATGGCTACACCTTC; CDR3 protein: CASRSARDRPKSYGYTF
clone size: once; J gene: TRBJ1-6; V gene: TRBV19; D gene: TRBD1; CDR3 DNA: TGTGCCACCAGGGACAGTCATGGTTCACCCCTCCACTTT; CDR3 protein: CATRDSHGSPLHF
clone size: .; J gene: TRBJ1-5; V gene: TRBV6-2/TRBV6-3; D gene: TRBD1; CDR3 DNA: TGTGCCAGCAGTTACTCTCAGGGGGCTCGCAATCAGCCCCAGCATTTT; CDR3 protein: CASSYSQGARNQPQHF
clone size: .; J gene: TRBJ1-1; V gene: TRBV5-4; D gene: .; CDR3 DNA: TGTGCCAGCAGCTTGGGAGCAGCCACGCCGGGTACTGAAGCTTTCTTT; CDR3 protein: CASSLGAATPGTEAFF
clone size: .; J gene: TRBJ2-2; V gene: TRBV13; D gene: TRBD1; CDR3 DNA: TGTGCCAGCAGCCGAACGACCGGGACAGGTCGGAACACCGGGGAGCTGTTTTTT; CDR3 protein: CASSRTTGTGRNTGELFF
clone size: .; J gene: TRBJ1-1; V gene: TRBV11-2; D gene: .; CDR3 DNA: TGTGCCAGCAGCTTAGATAGGTGGGGCGATGAAGCTTTCTTT; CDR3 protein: CASSLDRWGDEAFF
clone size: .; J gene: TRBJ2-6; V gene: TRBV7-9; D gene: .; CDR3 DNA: TGTGCCAGCAGCTTAGTGTCAGAGGAATATAGCTCTGGGGCCAACGTCCTGACTTTC; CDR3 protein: CASSLVSEEYSSGANVLTF
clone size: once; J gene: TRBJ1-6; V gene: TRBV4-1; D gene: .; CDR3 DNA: TGCGCCAGCAGCCAAGAGGCAGAATTTAATTCACCCCTCCACTTT; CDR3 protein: CASSQEAEFNSPLHF
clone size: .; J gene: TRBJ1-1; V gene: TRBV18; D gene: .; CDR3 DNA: TGTGCCAGCTCACCACAGAACGGGGGAGGCACTGAAGCTTTCTTT; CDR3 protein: CASSPQNGGGTEAFF
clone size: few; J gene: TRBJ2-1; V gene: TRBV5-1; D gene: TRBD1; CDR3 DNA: TGCGCCAGCAGCTTGACAGGGGAGAATGAGCAGTTCTTC; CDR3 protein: CASSLTGENEQFF
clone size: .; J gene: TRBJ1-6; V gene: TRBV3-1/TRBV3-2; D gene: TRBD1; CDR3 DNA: TGTGCCAGCAGCCACGGGACAGGGAATTCACCCCTCCACTTT; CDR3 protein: CASSHGTGNSPLHF
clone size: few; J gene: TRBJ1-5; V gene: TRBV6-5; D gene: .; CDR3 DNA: TGTGCCAGCGCTTGGGGGGGCGCGGGCAATCAGCCCCAGCATTTT; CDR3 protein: CASAWGGAGNQPQHF
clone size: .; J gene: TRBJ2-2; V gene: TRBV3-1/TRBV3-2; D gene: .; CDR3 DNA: TGTGCCAGCAGCCCCGGGACACCCCACACCGGGGAGCTGTTTTTT; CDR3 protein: CASSPGTPHTGELFF
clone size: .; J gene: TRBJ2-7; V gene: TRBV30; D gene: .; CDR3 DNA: TGTGCCTGGAGTCACGGAATGGGGGCCCTCGAGCAGTACTTC; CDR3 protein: CAWSHGMGALEQYF
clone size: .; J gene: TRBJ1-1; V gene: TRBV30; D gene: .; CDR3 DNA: TGTGCCTGGAACACCTGGAACACTGAAGCTTTCTTT; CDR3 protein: CAWNTWNTEAFF
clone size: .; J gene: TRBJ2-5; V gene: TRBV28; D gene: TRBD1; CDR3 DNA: TGTGCCAGCAGCAATACAGGGGTGGAGACCCAGTACTTC; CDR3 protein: CASSNTGVETQYF
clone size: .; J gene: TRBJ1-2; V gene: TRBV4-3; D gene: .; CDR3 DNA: TGCGCCAGCAGCCAAGTCCCGGACAGCAACTATGGCTACACCTTC; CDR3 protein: CASSQVPDSNYGYTF
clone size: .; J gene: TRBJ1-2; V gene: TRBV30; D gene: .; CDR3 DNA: TGTGCCTGGAGAGGGGACTCATATGGCTACACCTTC; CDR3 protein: CAWRGDSYGYTF
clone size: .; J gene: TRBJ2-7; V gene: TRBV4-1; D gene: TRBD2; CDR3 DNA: TGCGCCAGCAGCCAAGTGCTAGCGGGAACCTACGAGCAGTACTTC; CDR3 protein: CASSQVLAGTYEQYF
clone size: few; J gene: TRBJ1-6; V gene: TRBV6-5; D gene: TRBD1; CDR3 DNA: TGTGCCAGCAGATTGACAGGGGGACATTCACCCCTCCACTTT; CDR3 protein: CASRLTGGHSPLHF